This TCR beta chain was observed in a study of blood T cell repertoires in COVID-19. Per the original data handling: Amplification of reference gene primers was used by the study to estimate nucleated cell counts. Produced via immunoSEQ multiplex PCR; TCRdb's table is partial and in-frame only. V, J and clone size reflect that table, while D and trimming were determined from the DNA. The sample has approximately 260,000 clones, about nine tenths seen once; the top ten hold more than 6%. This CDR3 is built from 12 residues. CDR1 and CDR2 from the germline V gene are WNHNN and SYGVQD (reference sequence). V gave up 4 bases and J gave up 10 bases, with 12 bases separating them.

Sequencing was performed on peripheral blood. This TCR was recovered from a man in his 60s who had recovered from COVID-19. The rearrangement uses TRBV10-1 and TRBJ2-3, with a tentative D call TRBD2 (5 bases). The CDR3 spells CASSGLLVPQYF. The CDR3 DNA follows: TGCGCCAGCAGTGGGCTACTAGTGCCGCAGTATTTT.